Below are 2 T cell receptor beta chains sequenced from a single sample in a study of cytomegalovirus exposure and HLA in healthy donors. The PCR ran on 60 Vbeta and 13 Jbeta primers. The method was immunoSEQ multiplex PCR; TCRdb's version includes in-frame clones alone and lacks a portion of them. This sample has some 160,000 clones, with about 85% found just once. The sample was PBMCs. All receptors derive from a man aged 50-59 years in good health and CMV-seropositive.

The chain combines TRBV7-9 with TRBJ1-2; D gene uncertain. CDR3 size: 11 residues. CDR1 and CDR2 from the germline V gene are SEHNR and FQNEAQ (reference sequence). The ends were cut back, 8 bases at V and 0 bases at J, with 4 bases in the middle. CDR3 region: CASEANYGYTF. CDR3 nucleotide sequence: TGTGCCAGCGAGGCTAACTATGGCTACACCTTC. Full variable domain (missing parts from reference TRBV7-9 and TRBJ1-2): DTGVSQNPRHKITKRGQNVTFRCDPISEHNRLYWYRQTLGQGPEFLTYFQNEAQLEKSRLLSDRFSAERPKGSFSTLEIQRTEQGDSAMYLCASEANYGYTFGSGTRLTVV.

A note on this clone: The same CDR3 also results from other DNA sequences found in this sample. The CDR3 protein is CATSGARQGGGYTF. The CDR3 nucleotides read TGTGCCACCAGCGGTGCCCGACAGGGTGGTGGCTACACCTTC. The chain is built from TRBV15 and TRBJ1-2, with 7 positions matching TRBD1. Germline V gene data show CDR1 as LNHNV and CDR2 as YYDKDF (reference sequence). This CDR3 has 14 residues. The junction had 10 bases not matched to a gene; V was cut back by 5 bases and J by 7 bases.